The 32 T cell receptor beta chains reported below all come from one sample, sequenced in a study of blood T cell repertoires in COVID-19. Data came from immunoSEQ multiplex PCR; TCRdb stores just in-frame clones and leaves some out. The repertoire holds 200,000 to 250,000 clones, with around 82% as singletons. Sequenced: peripheral blood. Receptors originate from a man aged 50 or older with active or convalescent COVID-19.

The chain combines TRBV6-4 with TRBJ2-3, with 10 bases aligning to TRBD2. The CDR3 length is 15 residues. Germline V CDR1 and CDR2: MRHNA, SNTAGT. The V gene end was trimmed by 2 bases and the J gene end by 4 bases; junction bases not matched to a gene: 3. CDR3: CASSDRGTSADTQYF. CDR3 sequence (DNA): TGTGCCAGCAGTGACCGGGGGACTAGCGCAGATACGCAGTATTTT.

The chain links TRBV7-2 to TRBJ2-7; D is undetermined. The CDR3 extends over 15 amino acids. The ends were cut back, 0 bases at V and 3 bases at J, with 12 bases in the middle. The germline V gene has CDR1 SGHTA and CDR2 FQGNSA. This CDR3 reads CASSLAQSGIYEQYF. CDR3 in DNA: TGTGCCAGCAGCTTAGCGCAGTCAGGTATCTACGAGCAGTACTTC.

The rearrangement joins TRBV24-1 to TRBJ1-5, with unresolved D. Trimming shortened V by 9 bases and J by 2 bases, and 7 bases separated the two germline ends. This CDR3 spans 12 amino acids. The germline CDR1 and CDR2 sequences are KGHDR and SFDVKD. The CDR3 here is CATGTGNQPQHF. Written as DNA, the CDR3 is TGTGCCACCGGAACAGGCAATCAGCCCCAGCATTTT.

The DNA of the CDR3 is TGTGCCAGCAGCGTAGCCGCCGTGGGGGGATCCCAAGAGACCCAGTACTTC. It codes for CASSVAAVGGSQETQYF. This rearrangement joins TRBV9 to TRBJ2-5, with D possibly matching TRBD2 (6 bases). Germline-derived CDR1 and CDR2 are SGDLS and YYNGEE. The germline V and J ends were trimmed by 0 bases and 1 base, with 16 bases remaining between them. The CDR3 is 17 amino acids.

V is TRBV4-1 and J is TRBJ2-7; D may be TRBD2 (7 bases). The CDR3 runs 21 residues. Germline V gene lookup returns CDR1 MGHRA and CDR2 YSYEKL. The V end was cut by 0 bases, the J end by 0 bases, with 27 bases between. The CDR3 spells CASSQEGPFRGAAVRSYEQYF. The CDR3 nucleotides are TGCGCCAGCAGCCAAGAGGGTCCGTTTCGGGGGGCCGCGGTGCGCTCCTACGAGCAGTACTTC.

The V and J genes are TRBV7-9 and TRBJ2-1, with D unresolved. This CDR3 region has 13 residues. V was trimmed by 1 base and J by 5 bases, leaving 6 bases between them. The germline gives CDR1 SEHNR, CDR2 FQNEAQ (reference sequence). CDR3 sequence reads: CASSLDPDNEQFF. CDR3 in DNA: TGTGCCAGCAGCTTAGATCCGGACAATGAGCAGTTCTTC.

V usage is TRBV3-1 (or the pseudogene TRBV3-2) and J usage is TRBJ2-1, with a possible D match to TRBD2 (6 bases). With 4 bases removed from V and 5 bases from J, the gap between germline ends came to 18 bases. This CDR3 contains 16 residues. Germline CDR1 is LGHDT and CDR2 is YNNKEL (reference sequence). In DNA form, the CDR3 reads TGTGCCAGCAGCCCCCGAGGGGCTGGGAGGAACAATGAGCAGTTCTTC. This gives the protein CASSPRGAGRNNEQFF.

The V call is TRBV30, the J call TRBJ1-2, with 7 bases aligning to TRBD1. V shed 3 bases, J shed 2 bases, and the junction held 15 bases outside the gene matches. The CDR3 has 17 amino acids. The germline CDR1 and CDR2 sequences are GTSNPN and SVGIG (reference sequence). The DNA for the CDR3 is TGTGCCTGGAGGGCCCACGGACAGGACCTCTTCAACTATGGCTACACCTTC. This translates into CAWRAHGQDLFNYGYTF.

V and J are TRBV7-9 and TRBJ1-2; no firm D call. The CDR3 has 13 residues. CDR1 and CDR2 from the germline V gene are SEHNR and FQNEAQ (reference sequence). Trimming stripped 5 bases from V and 2 bases from J, with 9 bases between. In DNA, the CDR3 is TGTGCCAGCAGCCCCGGGTCAAACTATGGCTACACCTTC. Translating it yields CASSPGSNYGYTF.

This sequence joins TRBV5-1 and TRBJ2-3; 7 nucleotides align to TRBD1. The V segment lost 4 bases and the J segment 4 bases; nucleotides outside the gene matches: 15. CDR1 and CDR2 from the germline V gene are SGHRS and YFSETQ. The CDR3 contains 17 residues. Here the CDR3 reads CASSPFLTGSGADTQYF. The CDR3 DNA reads TGCGCCAGCAGCCCTTTCCTGACAGGGAGTGGCGCAGATACGCAGTATTTT.

V is TRBV27 and J is TRBJ2-7, with D possibly being TRBD2 (6 bases). Looked up from germline, CDR1 is MNHEY and CDR2 is SMNVEV (reference sequence). V was pared by 3 bases and J by 5 bases, with 14 bases between. CDR3 size: 14 residues. CDR3 nucleotides: TGTGCCAGCAGTTTTCAACGGGACTTCCACGAGCAGTACTTC. This encodes CASSFQRDFHEQYF.

The J gene is TRBJ2-5, the V gene TRBV29-1; tentative D call: TRBD1 (6 bases). Germline-derived CDR1 and CDR2 are SQVTM and ANQGSEA. V lost 3 bases to trimming and J lost 5 bases, with 16 bases between them. CDR3 length: 14 amino acids. For the CDR3, the DNA is TGCAGCGTTGAGCCACAGGGAAGTAGGGAGACCCAGTACTTC. Encoded protein: CSVEPQGSRETQYF.

The chain links TRBV6-2 or TRBV6-3 to TRBJ2-1, with 11 nucleotides matching TRBD2. In germline, CDR1 is MNHEY, CDR2 SVGEGT. The CDR3 is 15 amino acids. Trimming took 2 bases from V and 8 from J; bases not matched to a gene: 5. This chain's CDR3 is CASSYVLAGGHEQFF. CDR3 coding DNA: TGTGCCAGCAGTTACGTCCTAGCGGGAGGCCATGAGCAGTTCTTC.

The CDR3 DNA sequence: TGTGCCAGCAGTTACTCGAGAAGACAGGGATCACCCCTCCACTTT. Translating gives CASSYSRRQGSPLHF. The rearrangement links TRBV6-5 to TRBJ1-6; 7 bases fit TRBD1. Trimming at V came to 0 bases and at J to 10 bases, leaving 6 bases not matched to a gene. Germline-derived CDR1 and CDR2 are MNHEY and SVGAGI. The CDR3 is 15 amino acids.

This clone appeared a few times. The chain links TRBV3-1 (or the pseudogene TRBV3-2) to TRBJ2-6; the match to TRBD2 covers 9 bases. The CDR3 consists of 22 residues. After removal of 4 bases from V and 5 bases from J, the junction contained 24 bases not matched to a gene. The germline CDR1 and CDR2 sequences are LGHDT and YNNKEL (reference sequence). CDR3 protein: CASSPPPPTGFVAGEWANVLTF. In nucleotides, the CDR3 is TGTGCCAGCAGCCCCCCTCCCCCAACAGGGTTTGTAGCGGGAGAGTGGGCCAACGTCCTGACTTTC.

This clone was recorded once. V is TRBV25-1 and J is TRBJ2-5; 8 bases agree with TRBD1. V lost 3 bases and J lost 2; bases outside the gene matches: 5. Germline CDR1 is MGHDK and CDR2 is SYGVNS. The CDR3 is 15 residues long. CDR3 protein: CASSDPTGGQETQYF. The CDR3 DNA reads TGTGCCAGCAGTGACCCTACAGGGGGACAAGAGACCCAGTACTTC. The complete variable domain, with remaining parts taken from reference TRBV25-1 and TRBJ2-5, reads EADIYQTPRYLVIGTGKKITLECSQTMGHDKMYWYQQDPGMELHLIHYSYGVNSTEKGDLSSESTVSRIRTEHFPLTLESARPSHTSQYLCASSDPTGGQETQYFGPGTRLLVL.

This clone was seen many times. The J gene is TRBJ1-2, the V gene TRBV5-1, with 8 bases that match TRBD1. The CDR3 extends over 13 amino acids. Per germline, CDR1 SGHRS and CDR2 YFSETQ. Trimming removed 4 bases from V and 9 bases from J; junction bases left unmatched: 8. This CDR3 reads CASSPRQGQRYTF. The CDR3 region has the DNA TGCGCCAGCAGCCCTAGACAGGGGCAGCGCTACACCTTC.

The chain joins TRBV13 to TRBJ2-3; 13 bases line up with TRBD2. Per the germline V gene, CDR1 is PRHDT and CDR2 is FYEKMQ (reference sequence). The CDR3 is 17 amino acids. J was trimmed by 5 bases and V by 4 bases; bases with no gene match: 9. The CDR3 spells CASSSQLAGGRGDTQYF. The CDR3 DNA reads as TGTGCCAGCAGCTCCCAACTAGCGGGGGGGCGGGGAGATACGCAGTATTTT.

The chain carries TRBV5-4 and TRBJ2-3; D remains ambiguous. V was cut by 4 bases and J by 1 base, with 10 bases left in between. Per germline, CDR1 SGHNT and CDR2 YYREEE (reference sequence). The CDR3 contains 14 residues. CDR3: CASSPAPGTDTQYF. The CDR3 DNA follows: TGTGCCAGCAGCCCCGCCCCAGGCACAGATACGCAGTATTTT.

In this sample, this clone turned up once. This chain uses TRBV19 with TRBJ1-2; D remains unclear. Trimming pared 2 bases from V and 3 bases from J, leaving 10 bases between. CDR3 length equals 14 residues. Germline values: CDR1 LNHDA, CDR2 SQIVND (reference sequence). CDR3 bases: TGTGCCAGTAGTATATATGGGAGGGACTATGGCTACACCTTC. It translates to CASSIYGRDYGYTF.

The gene calls are TRBV30 and TRBJ2-3, with TRBD1 as a possible D gene (5 bases). Looked up from germline, CDR1 is GTSNPN and CDR2 is SVGIG (reference sequence). The CDR3 spans 16 residues. Between the trimmed V and J ends, which lost 4 bases and 3 bases, there was a span of 20 bases. The CDR3 DNA reads as TGTGCCTGGAAATCCCCAGGGTTTTTTCGGACAGATACGCAGTATTTT. Its protein is CAWKSPGFFRTDTQYF.

The chain uses TRBV9 and TRBJ2-3, with D perhaps matching TRBD1 (5 bases). Germline CDR1 SGDLS, CDR2 YYNGEE. The CDR3 runs 15 residues. The V and J ends lost 0 bases and 0 bases respectively, with 8 bases between them. The chain's CDR3 is CASSVEGSSTDTQYF. Written as DNA, the CDR3 is TGTGCCAGCAGCGTAGAGGGGTCTAGCACAGATACGCAGTATTTT.

The rearrangement uses TRBV5-1 and TRBJ1-3, with D maybe TRBD1 (6 bases). This CDR3 region has 14 residues. CDR1 is SGHRS and CDR2 is YFSETQ in the germline V gene. V was trimmed by 10 bases and J by 0 bases, leaving 14 bases between them. CDR3 sequence: CADPGQPSGNTIYF. DNA of the CDR3: TGCGCCGATCCCGGACAGCCCTCTGGAAACACCATATATTTT.

Here the CDR3 reads CASSENRDRGRDGYTF. The CDR3 nucleotides read TGTGCCAGCAGCGAAAACCGGGACAGGGGGCGGGATGGCTACACCTTC. The V and J genes are TRBV7-9 and TRBJ1-2; 12 bases map to TRBD1. With 5 bases clipped from V and 6 bases from J, the junction kept 10 bases outside the gene matches. The CDR3 runs 16 residues. Germline V gene data show CDR1 as SEHNR and CDR2 as FQNEAQ (reference sequence).

The chain is built from TRBV30 and TRBJ1-4; no firm D call. Between the trimmed V and J ends, which lost 1 base and 16 bases, there was a span of 19 bases. Germline values: CDR1 GTSNPN, CDR2 SVGIG (reference sequence). CDR3 length: 13 residues. CDR3 loop: CAWSEVSGVRPFF. In nucleotides, the CDR3 is TGTGCCTGGAGTGAGGTTTCGGGAGTTAGGCCGTTTTTT.

The chain links TRBV9 to TRBJ2-5; the D gene is possibly TRBD1 (5 bases). Trimming took 4 bases from V and 2 from J, leaving 15 bases between them. The length of the CDR3 is 15 residues. The germline V gene encodes CDR1 SGDLS and CDR2 YYNGEE. In nucleotides, the CDR3 is TGTGCCAGCAGCCCCGCTGCGGCAGGGCAAGAGACCCAGTACTTC. Translated: CASSPAAAGQETQYF.

This clone was observed once. This sequence joins TRBV6-5 and TRBJ1-2; 7 bases are a match to TRBD1. Germline V CDR1 and CDR2: MNHEY, SVGAGI. Unmatched junction bases numbered 5, after V lost 6 bases and J lost 4 bases. CDR3 size: 13 residues. The CDR3 bases are TGTGCCAGCAGACAGGGGACTTTCTATGGCTACACCTTC. The encoded protein is CASRQGTFYGYTF.

The chain is built from TRBV11-2 and TRBJ2-1, with D possibly being TRBD2 (7 bases). The length of the CDR3 is 15 residues. Germline-derived CDR1 and CDR2 are SGHAT and FQNNGV. With 3 bases removed from V and 3 bases from J, the gap between germline ends came to 12 bases. The CDR3 loop reads CASSFGGGLYNEQFF. DNA of the CDR3: TGTGCCAGCAGCTTCGGCGGGGGCCTCTACAATGAGCAGTTCTTC.

The V and J genes are TRBV30 and TRBJ2-7; 8 bases match TRBD2. Losses at the gene ends were 6 bases for V and 2 bases for J; bases not matched to a gene: 9. CDR1 is GTSNPN and CDR2 is SVGIG in the germline V gene (reference sequence). The CDR3 has 14 residues. The CDR3 loop reads CACTTSGLTYEQYF. The CDR3 nucleotides are TGTGCCTGCACCACTAGCGGACTAACCTACGAGCAGTACTTC.

The chain employs TRBV19 and TRBJ2-5; 9 bases are shared with TRBD1. Unmatched junction bases numbered 7, after V lost 1 base and J lost 4 bases. This CDR3 region has 16 residues. Looked up from germline, CDR1 is LNHDA and CDR2 is SQIVND (reference sequence). CDR3 sequence reads: CASSIGSGTGRETQYF. The CDR3 DNA is TGTGCCAGTAGTATAGGCTCCGGGACAGGGCGAGAGACCCAGTACTTC.

The rearrangement links TRBV6-1 to TRBJ1-2; 7 bases fit TRBD1. Germline lookup yields CDR1 MNHNS and CDR2 SASEGT. The CDR3 runs to 13 residues. The junction had 2 bases not matched to a gene; V was cut back by 5 bases and J by 2 bases. The CDR3 loop is CASSRDSNYGYTF. The CDR3 region has the DNA TGTGCCAGCAGTCGGGACAGCAACTATGGCTACACCTTC.

The chain uses TRBV5-6 and TRBJ2-1; 9 nucleotides line up with TRBD1. Germline V gene data show CDR1 as SGHDT and CDR2 as YYEEEE. The CDR3 has 16 amino acids. V shed 0 bases and J 3 bases; nucleotides not matched to a gene: 4. For the CDR3, the DNA is TGTGCCAGCAGCTTGGCCCGGGACAGGGTCTACAATGAGCAGTTCTTC. Translation gives CASSLARDRVYNEQFF.